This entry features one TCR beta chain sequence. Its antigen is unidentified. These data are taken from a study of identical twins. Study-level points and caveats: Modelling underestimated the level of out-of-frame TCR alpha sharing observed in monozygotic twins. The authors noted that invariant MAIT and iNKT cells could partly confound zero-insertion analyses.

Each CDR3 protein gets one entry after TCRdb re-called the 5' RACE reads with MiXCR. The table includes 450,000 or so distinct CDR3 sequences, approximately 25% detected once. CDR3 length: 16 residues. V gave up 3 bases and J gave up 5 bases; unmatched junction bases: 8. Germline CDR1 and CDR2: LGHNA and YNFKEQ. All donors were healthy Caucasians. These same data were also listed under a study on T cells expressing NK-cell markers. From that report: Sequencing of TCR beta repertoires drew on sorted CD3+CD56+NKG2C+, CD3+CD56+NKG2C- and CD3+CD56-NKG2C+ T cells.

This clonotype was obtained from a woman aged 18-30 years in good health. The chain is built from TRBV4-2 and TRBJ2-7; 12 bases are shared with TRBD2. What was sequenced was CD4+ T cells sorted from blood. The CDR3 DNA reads TGTGCCAGCAGCCAGGAAACTAGCGGGGGGTTCCACGAGCAGTACTTC. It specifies CASSQETSGGFHEQYF.